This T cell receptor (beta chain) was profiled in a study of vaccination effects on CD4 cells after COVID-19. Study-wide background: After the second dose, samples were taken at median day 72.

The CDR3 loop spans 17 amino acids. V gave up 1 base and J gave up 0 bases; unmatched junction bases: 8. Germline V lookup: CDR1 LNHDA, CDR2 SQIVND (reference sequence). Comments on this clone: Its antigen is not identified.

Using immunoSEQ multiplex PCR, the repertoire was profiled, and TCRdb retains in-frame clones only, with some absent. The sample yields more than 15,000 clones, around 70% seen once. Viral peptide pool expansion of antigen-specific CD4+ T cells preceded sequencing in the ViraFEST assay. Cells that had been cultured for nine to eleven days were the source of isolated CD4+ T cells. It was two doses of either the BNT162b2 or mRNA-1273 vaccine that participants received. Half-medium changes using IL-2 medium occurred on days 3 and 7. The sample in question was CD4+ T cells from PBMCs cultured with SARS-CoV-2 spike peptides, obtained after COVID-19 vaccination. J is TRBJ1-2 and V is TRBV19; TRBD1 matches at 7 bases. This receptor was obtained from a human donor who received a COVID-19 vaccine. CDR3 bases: TGTGCCAGTAGTATAGCCTCCCACAGGGGAGCTAACTATGGCTACACCTTC. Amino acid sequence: CASSIASHRGANYGYTF.